The 30 T cell receptor beta chains presented below share a single source sample, sequenced in a study of identical twins. TCRdb ran MiXCR on the 5' RACE reads and lists one entry per CDR3 protein. The sample has approximately 600,000 distinct CDR3 sequences, 7.1% seen once. These data were also reused for a study on yellow fever vaccine responses in identical twins.

Sequencing was done on a sample of PBMCs. These receptors were obtained from a woman in her late teens or twenties in good health.

This clonotype was counted between two and nine times. The J gene is TRBJ2-5, the V gene TRBV6-1; TRBD2 matches at 9 bases. The CDR3 loop spans 14 amino acids. Germline trimming cut 8 bases from V and 5 bases from J; bases unmatched to any gene: 9. Germline assignment: CDR1 MNHNS and CDR2 SASEGT. The CDR3 is CASAGGGAGETQYF. CDR3 coding DNA: TGTGCCAGCGCTGGCGGGGGGGCCGGGGAGACCCAGTACTTC.

This chain joins TRBV7-9 and TRBJ2-5; 7 bases map to TRBD1. Germline CDR1 SEHNR, CDR2 FQNEAQ (reference sequence). V lost 0 bases to trimming and J lost 3 bases; unmatched junction nucleotides: 4. The CDR3 has 15 amino acids. CDR3 residues: CASSLAYRGKETQYF. The CDR3 bases are TGTGCCAGCAGCTTAGCCTACAGGGGAAAAGAGACCCAGTACTTC. Full variable domain (remainder filled in from reference TRBV7-9 and TRBJ2-5): DTGVSQNPRHKITKRGQNVTFRCDPISEHNRLYWYRQTLGQGPEFLTYFQNEAQLEKSRLLSDRFSAERPKGSFSTLEIQRTEQGDSAMYLCASSLAYRGKETQYFGPGTRLLVL.

This clonotype turned up a few times. J is TRBJ2-3 and V is TRBV7-9; TRBD2 matches 9 bases. Germline CDR1 and CDR2: SEHNR and FQNEAQ (reference sequence). This CDR3 is 15 amino acids long. J was trimmed by 6 bases and V by 2 bases; bases with no gene match: 6. CDR3 DNA sequence: TGTGCCAGCAGCTTACGAGCGGGGGGTCGGGATACGCAGTATTTT. It yields the protein CASSLRAGGRDTQYF. Complete variable domain (other parts from reference TRBV7-9 and TRBJ2-3): DTGVSQNPRHKITKRGQNVTFRCDPISEHNRLYWYRQTLGQGPEFLTYFQNEAQLEKSRLLSDRFSAERPKGSFSTLEIQRTEQGDSAMYLCASSLRAGGRDTQYFGPGTRLTVL.

This clonotype was detected a few times. The J gene is TRBJ2-1, the V gene TRBV20-1, with 7 bases matching TRBD1. The junction had 7 bases not matched to a gene; V was cut back by 0 bases and J by 2 bases. Per the germline V gene, CDR1 is DFQATT and CDR2 is SNEGSKA (reference sequence). The length of the CDR3 is 16 residues. The CDR3 reads CSARDLRQGTYNEQFF. DNA for the CDR3: TGCAGTGCTAGAGATCTGCGACAGGGAACCTACAATGAGCAGTTCTTC.

This clonotype appeared a few times. This chain connects TRBV24-1 to TRBJ2-7; D gene uncertain. CDR3 length equals 14 residues. Trimming cost V 2 bases and J 2 bases, with 9 bases left between them. The germline V gene has CDR1 KGHDR and CDR2 SFDVKD. CDR3 amino acids: CATSDYSSPYEQYF. In nucleotides, the CDR3 is TGTGCCACCAGTGATTACAGCTCCCCCTACGAGCAGTACTTC.

This clonotype occurred a few times. The chain couples TRBV7-2 to TRBJ2-3; the match to TRBD2 covers 12 bases. Germline CDR1 reads SGHTA; CDR2 reads FQGNSA. The CDR3 spans 15 residues. V lost 5 bases, J lost 3 bases, and 3 bases stayed unmatched. In nucleotides, the CDR3 is TGTGCCAGCAGCCGGACTAGCGGGGTAACAGATACGCAGTATTTT. This translates into CASSRTSGVTDTQYF.

This clonotype was seen many times. The chain is built from TRBV4-2 and TRBJ2-3; D remains unclear. The CDR3 spans 15 residues. Germline lookup yields CDR1 LGHNA and CDR2 YNFKEQ. V shed 0 bases and J shed 4 bases, with 11 bases lying between them. The CDR3 loop reads CASSQEGSFPDTQYF. The CDR3 bases are TGTGCCAGCAGCCAAGAAGGGTCGTTTCCAGATACGCAGTATTTT.

This clonotype has more than one count but fewer than ten. The rearrangement joins TRBV20-1 to TRBJ1-6; maybe TRBD1 (6 bases). V dropped 0 bases and J dropped 13 bases, with 28 bases sitting between them. This CDR3 is built from 18 residues. CDR1 and CDR2 (germline): DFQATT, SNEGSKA (reference sequence). As DNA, the CDR3 is TGCAGTGCTAGAGATCGGGAAAGCCCCGATCGGGCGGGGGGCCCCCTCCACTTT. It encodes CSARDRESPDRAGGPLHF.

There are many counts of this clonotype. The chain carries TRBV4-2 and TRBJ2-1, with 9 bases fitting TRBD2. This CDR3 has 17 amino acids. Germline CDR1 LGHNA, CDR2 YNFKEQ. The V and J ends lost 0 bases and 9 bases, in that order; junction bases with no gene match: 12. This chain's CDR3 is CASSQDWREGRGSEQFF. The CDR3 region has the DNA TGTGCCAGCAGCCAAGATTGGCGGGAGGGCCGAGGGAGTGAGCAGTTCTTC.

This clonotype was observed a few times. The V call is TRBV7-3, the J call TRBJ2-3, with 8 bases aligning to TRBD2. V was clipped by 5 bases and J by 6 bases; unmatched bases: 13. Germline-derived CDR1 and CDR2 are SGHTA and FQGTGA. The CDR3 runs 16 residues. The CDR3 DNA follows: TGTGCCAGCAGCCCGAACGGACTAGCAGGCGGCGATACGCAGTATTTT. It encodes CASSPNGLAGGDTQYF.

The chain recombines TRBV20-1 with TRBJ1-5; TRBD1 aligns across 10 bases. Trimming at V came to 3 bases and at J to 8 bases, leaving 7 bases not matched to a gene. The length of the CDR3 is 14 residues. CDR1 DFQATT and CDR2 SNEGSKA come from the germline V gene (reference sequence). The CDR3 coding sequence is TGCAGTGCTAGCTGGGACAGGGGAGTGGAGCCCCAGCATTTT. It yields the protein CSASWDRGVEPQHF.

This rearrangement joins TRBV5-1 to TRBJ1-6; D call uncertain. Between the trimmed V and J ends, which lost 0 bases and 7 bases, there was a span of 14 bases. The germline CDR1 and CDR2 sequences are SGHRS and YFSETQ. The CDR3 loop spans 16 amino acids. CDR3 amino acids: CASSLELRDANSPLHF. For the CDR3, the DNA is TGCGCCAGCAGCTTGGAGTTAAGGGATGCGAATTCACCCCTCCACTTT.

This clonotype was seen more than once but under ten times. The CDR3 DNA follows: TGCGCCAGCAGCCAAGAAGGGTGGAACACTGAAGCTTTCTTT. This codes for CASSQEGWNTEAFF. The chain carries TRBV4-1 and TRBJ1-1, with D hard to call. Germline CDR1 reads MGHRA; CDR2 reads YSYEKL. The CDR3 sequence is 14 residues long. V shed 0 bases and J shed 1 base, with 6 bases lying between them.

This chain connects TRBV19 to TRBJ2-3; D not certain. The CDR3 runs 13 residues. CDR1 LNHDA and CDR2 SQIVND come from the germline V gene (reference sequence). V dropped 4 bases and J dropped 1 base, with 6 bases sitting between them. The CDR3, as DNA: TGTGCCAGTAGTACGGATGGCACAGATACGCAGTATTTT. It translates to CASSTDGTDTQYF.

This clonotype was seen repeatedly, ten times or more. The chain recombines TRBV5-1 with TRBJ2-2; 8 positions match TRBD2. Trimming took 0 bases from V and 4 from J; bases not matched to a gene: 2. Germline CDR1 SGHRS, CDR2 YFSETQ. The CDR3 runs to 15 residues. The CDR3 DNA is TGCGCCAGCAGCTTGGAACTAGCGGCCACCGGGGAGCTGTTTTTT. This sequence encodes CASSLELAATGELFF.

This clonotype was recorded at least ten times. V gene TRBV12-3 or TRBV12-4 combines with J gene TRBJ2-2; D perhaps matches TRBD2 (6 bases). V lost 3 bases, J lost 5 bases, and 13 bases lay in between. This CDR3 is 15 amino acids long. The CDR3 sequence: CASSFLGGVTGELFF. CDR3 bases: TGTGCCAGCAGTTTTTTAGGAGGGGTTACCGGGGAGCTGTTTTTT.

The rearrangement links TRBV19 to TRBJ2-5; D unresolved. Trimming removed 6 bases from V and 5 bases from J, with 16 bases in between. Germline lookup yields CDR1 LNHDA and CDR2 SQIVND (reference sequence). This CDR3 is 14 amino acids long. The CDR3 DNA sequence: TGTGCCAGTAGCCCCATGTGGGGTTTTGAGACCCAGTACTTC. Amino acid sequence: CASSPMWGFETQYF.

The rearrangement joins TRBV4-1 to TRBJ2-1; D is ambiguous. Trimming cost V 4 bases and J 1 base, with 14 bases left between them. The CDR3 has 16 amino acids. Per the germline V gene, CDR1 is MGHRA and CDR2 is YSYEKL. The CDR3 nucleotides are TGCGCCAGCAGCCCTCGTGGACCCCTATCCTACAATGAGCAGTTCTTC. Protein sequence: CASSPRGPLSYNEQFF.

At least ten counts were recorded for this clonotype. The V and J genes are TRBV7-2 and TRBJ2-1; TRBD1 or TRBD2 may be the D gene (7 bases each). Germline CDR1 is SGHTA and CDR2 is FQGNSA. Trimming took off 10 bases at V and 8 bases at J, with 30 bases between the two ends. The CDR3 runs 17 residues. DNA for the CDR3: TGTGCCACCACCCAGGGGGGGGCAGGGTCGATTTTCGATGAGCAGTTCTTC. Translating gives CATTQGGAGSIFDEQFF.

This clonotype was recorded a few times. The V and J genes are TRBV11-2 and TRBJ2-7; TRBD2 matches at 8 bases. This CDR3 spans 14 amino acids. Trimming at V came to 9 bases and at J to 4 bases, leaving 11 bases not matched to a gene. The germline V gene encodes CDR1 SGHAT and CDR2 FQNNGV. DNA of the CDR3: TGTGCCAGTAGTCGGGGGGGGTCTGTATACGAGCAGTACGTC. This codes for CASSRGGSVYEQYV.

The chain joins TRBV5-1 to TRBJ2-7, with D perhaps matching TRBD1 (5 bases). The CDR3 contains 14 residues. CDR1 is SGHRS and CDR2 is YFSETQ in the germline V gene. Trimming left V 2 bases short and J 0 bases short, with 9 bases between. The CDR3 reads CASSFYRSSYEQYV. The CDR3 DNA follows: TGCGCCAGCAGCTTCTACAGGAGCTCCTACGAGCAGTACGTC.

Ten or more counts support this clonotype. The V call is TRBV7-6, the J call TRBJ1-6; TRBD1 is a possible D gene (5 bases). V lost 1 base and J lost 5, with 6 bases in between. Germline assignment: CDR1 SGHVS and CDR2 FNYEAQ. This CDR3 spans 14 amino acids. In nucleotides, the CDR3 is TGTGCCAGCAGCTTAGGGGGCCATAATTCACCCCTCCACTTT. Encoded protein: CASSLGGHNSPLHF.

The V gene is TRBV7-9, the J gene TRBJ2-3; 8 bases align to TRBD2. This CDR3 has 14 amino acids. The V segment lost 3 bases and the J segment 4 bases; nucleotides outside the gene matches: 3. Germline V gives CDR1 SEHNR, CDR2 FQNEAQ (reference sequence). In DNA, the CDR3 is TGTGCCAGCAGCTTCGGGGGGGCGTCAGATACGCAGTATTTT. Residues: CASSFGGASDTQYF.

V is TRBV20-1 and J is TRBJ1-2; D unclear. Trimming removed 0 bases from V and 6 bases from J, with 17 bases in between. CDR3 length equals 15 residues. In germline, CDR1 is DFQATT, CDR2 SNEGSKA (reference sequence). The DNA for the CDR3 is TGCAGTGCTAGAGATGGCCAGCTAGTTCTCGATGGCTACACCTTC. Protein: CSARDGQLVLDGYTF.

The sample holds a few counts of this clonotype. The V call is TRBV7-9, the J call TRBJ2-7; 7 bases are a match to TRBD2. There are 14 residues in the CDR3. V lost 5 bases and J lost 9; bases outside the gene matches: 13. Germline loops: CDR1 SEHNR, CDR2 FQNEAQ (reference sequence). The DNA of the CDR3 is TGTGCCAGCAGCCCGGGGAGGGAGGGACTACGGCAGTACGTC. Amino acids: CASSPGREGLRQYV.

Concerning this clonotype: Germline and junction disagree at one end, which may indicate a read error. This chain joins TRBV20-1 and TRBJ2-1; 8 bases are a match to TRBD1. The CDR3 sequence is 16 residues long. The germline CDR1 and CDR2 sequences are DFQATT and SNEGSKA (reference sequence). In DNA, the CDR3 is TGCTGTGCTAGAGATCTGAGGACAGGGCGCTACAATGAGCAGTTCTTC. Its translation: CCARDLRTGRYNEQFF.

V and J are TRBV28 and TRBJ1-6; tentative D call: TRBD1 (5 bases). CDR3 length equals 12 residues. Germline assignment: CDR1 MDHEN and CDR2 SYDVKM. The ends were cut back, 6 bases at V and 7 bases at J, with 7 bases in the middle. The DNA of the CDR3 is TGTGCCAGCAGCTGGGGGAATTCACCCCTCCACTTT. Its translation: CASSWGNSPLHF.

The table lists this clonotype with a few counts. This rearrangement joins TRBV15 to TRBJ2-5; either TRBD1 or TRBD2 may fit D (5 bases each). V was shortened by 6 bases and J by 0 bases, with 14 bases between the two germline ends. Germline CDR1 is LNHNV and CDR2 is YYDKDF (reference sequence). The CDR3 totals 15 residues. CDR3 residues: CATRKVGTNQETQYF. The CDR3 bases are TGTGCCACCAGGAAAGTCGGGACCAACCAAGAGACCCAGTACTTC.

This clonotype has a count of ten or more. This chain joins TRBV12-3 or TRBV12-4 and TRBJ2-2, with D possibly matching TRBD2 (6 bases). With 7 bases removed from V and 7 bases from J, the gap between germline ends came to 16 bases. The CDR3 has 14 amino acids. The CDR3 DNA follows: TGTGCCAGCATCGAGGTTCCGCGGGGCGGGGAGCTGTTTTTT. Its protein is CASIEVPRGGELFF.

This clonotype has a count of ten or more. The rearrangement uses TRBV29-1 and TRBJ1-1, with D possibly matching TRBD1 (5 bases). Trimming cost V 7 bases and J 1 base, with 10 bases left between them. CDR1 is SQVTM and CDR2 is ANQGSEA in the germline V gene. The CDR3 length is 12 residues. The CDR3: CSARDWNTEAFF. Written as DNA, the CDR3 is TGCAGCGCTCGGGACTGGAACACTGAAGCTTTCTTT.